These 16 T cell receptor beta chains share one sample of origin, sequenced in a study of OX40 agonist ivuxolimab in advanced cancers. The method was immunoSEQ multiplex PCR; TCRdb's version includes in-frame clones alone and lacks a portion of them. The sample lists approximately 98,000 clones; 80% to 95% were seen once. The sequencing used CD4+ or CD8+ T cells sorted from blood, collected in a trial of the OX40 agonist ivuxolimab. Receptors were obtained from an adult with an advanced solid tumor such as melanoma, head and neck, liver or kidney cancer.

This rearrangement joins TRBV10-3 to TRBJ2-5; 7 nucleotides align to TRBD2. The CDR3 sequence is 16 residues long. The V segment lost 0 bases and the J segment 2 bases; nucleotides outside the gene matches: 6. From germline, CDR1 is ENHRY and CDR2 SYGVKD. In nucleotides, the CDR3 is TGTGCCATCAGTGAGTCGAACAGCGGGGAGCAAGAGACCCAGTACTTC. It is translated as CAISESNSGEQETQYF.

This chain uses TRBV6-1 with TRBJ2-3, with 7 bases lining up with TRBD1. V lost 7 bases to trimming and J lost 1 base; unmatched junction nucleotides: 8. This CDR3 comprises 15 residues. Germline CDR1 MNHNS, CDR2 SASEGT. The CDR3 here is CASIAGTGGTDTQYF. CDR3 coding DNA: TGTGCCAGCATTGCGGGTACAGGGGGCACAGATACGCAGTATTTT.

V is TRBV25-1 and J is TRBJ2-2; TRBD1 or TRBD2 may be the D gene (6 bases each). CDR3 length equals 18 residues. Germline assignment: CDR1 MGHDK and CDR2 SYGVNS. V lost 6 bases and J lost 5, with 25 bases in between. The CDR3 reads CASRGGGKGKGLTGELFF. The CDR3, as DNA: TGTGCCAGCAGAGGAGGGGGAAAGGGGAAGGGCTTGACCGGGGAGCTGTTTTTT.

As DNA, the CDR3 is TGTGCCAGCTGCTGGGCGGGAGATACCGGGGAGCTGTTTTTT. Translating gives CASCWAGDTGELFF. The chain recombines TRBV6-1 with TRBJ2-2; 7 nucleotides align to TRBD2. The CDR3 length is 14 residues. Losses at the gene ends were 8 bases for V and 5 bases for J; bases not matched to a gene: 8. Germline V gives CDR1 MNHNS, CDR2 SASEGT.

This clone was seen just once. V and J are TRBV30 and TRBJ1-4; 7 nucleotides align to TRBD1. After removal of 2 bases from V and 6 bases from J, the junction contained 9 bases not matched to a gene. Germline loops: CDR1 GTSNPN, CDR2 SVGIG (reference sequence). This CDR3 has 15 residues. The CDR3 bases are TGTGCCTGGAGTAACCGCAGGGGGTTAGATGAAAAACTGTTTTTT. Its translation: CAWSNRRGLDEKLFF.

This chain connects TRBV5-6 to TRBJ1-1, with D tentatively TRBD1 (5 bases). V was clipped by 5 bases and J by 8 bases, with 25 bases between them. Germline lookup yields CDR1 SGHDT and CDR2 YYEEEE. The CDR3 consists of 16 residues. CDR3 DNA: TGTGCCAGCAGGTCAAAGGGGTCCGCACCCTCCATGGAAGCTTTCTTT. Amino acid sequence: CASRSKGSAPSMEAFF.

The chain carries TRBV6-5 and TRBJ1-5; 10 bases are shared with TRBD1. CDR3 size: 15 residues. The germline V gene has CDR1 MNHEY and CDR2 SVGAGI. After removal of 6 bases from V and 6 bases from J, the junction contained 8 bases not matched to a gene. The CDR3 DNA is TGTGCCAGCAGACCGACAGGGGGCGCCGGTCAGCCCCAGCATTTT. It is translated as CASRPTGGAGQPQHF.

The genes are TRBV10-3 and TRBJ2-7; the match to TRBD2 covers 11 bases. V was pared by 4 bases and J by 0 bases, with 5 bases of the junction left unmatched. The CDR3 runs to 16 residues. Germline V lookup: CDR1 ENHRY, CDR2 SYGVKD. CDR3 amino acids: CAISGGTSGISYEQYF. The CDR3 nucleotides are TGTGCCATCAGTGGAGGGACTAGCGGCATCTCCTACGAGCAGTACTTC.

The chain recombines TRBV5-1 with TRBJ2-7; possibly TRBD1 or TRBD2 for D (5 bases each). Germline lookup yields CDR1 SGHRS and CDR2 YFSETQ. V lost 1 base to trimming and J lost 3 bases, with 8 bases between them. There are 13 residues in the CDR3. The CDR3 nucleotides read TGCGCCAGCAGCTTGTTGGGGGACTACGAGCAGTACTTC. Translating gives CASSLLGDYEQYF. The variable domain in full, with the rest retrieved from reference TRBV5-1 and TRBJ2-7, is KAGVTQTPRYLIKTRGQQVTLSCSPISGHRSVSWYQQTPGQGLQFLFEYFSETQRNKGNFPGRFSGRQFSNSRSEMNVSTLELGDSALYLCASSLLGDYEQYFGPGTRLTVT.

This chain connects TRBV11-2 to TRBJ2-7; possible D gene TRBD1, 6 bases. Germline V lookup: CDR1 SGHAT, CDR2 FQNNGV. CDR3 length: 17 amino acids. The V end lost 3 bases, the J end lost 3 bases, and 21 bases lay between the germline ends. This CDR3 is CASSFPPGWQGLYEQYF. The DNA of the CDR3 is TGTGCCAGCAGCTTCCCTCCGGGGTGGCAGGGGCTCTACGAGCAGTACTTC.

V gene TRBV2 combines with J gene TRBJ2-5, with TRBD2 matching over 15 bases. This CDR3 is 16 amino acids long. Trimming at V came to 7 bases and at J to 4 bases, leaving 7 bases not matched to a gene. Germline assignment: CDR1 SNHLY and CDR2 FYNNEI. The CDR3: CASIPPGLAGGETQYF. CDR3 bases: TGTGCCAGCATTCCTCCGGGACTAGCGGGAGGAGAGACCCAGTACTTC.

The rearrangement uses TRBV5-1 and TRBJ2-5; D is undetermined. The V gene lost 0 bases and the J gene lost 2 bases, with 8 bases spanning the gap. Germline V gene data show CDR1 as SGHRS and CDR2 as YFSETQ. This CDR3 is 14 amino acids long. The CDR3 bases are TGCGCCAGCAGCTTGGACCGACGGCAAGAGACCCAGTACTTC. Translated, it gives CASSLDRRQETQYF.

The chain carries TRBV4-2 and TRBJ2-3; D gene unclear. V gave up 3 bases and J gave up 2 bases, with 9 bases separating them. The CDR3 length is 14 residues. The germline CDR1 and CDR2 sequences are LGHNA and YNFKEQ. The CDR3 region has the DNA TGTGCCAGCAGCCATTCGCTGCCCACAGATACGCAGTATTTT. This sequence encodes CASSHSLPTDTQYF.

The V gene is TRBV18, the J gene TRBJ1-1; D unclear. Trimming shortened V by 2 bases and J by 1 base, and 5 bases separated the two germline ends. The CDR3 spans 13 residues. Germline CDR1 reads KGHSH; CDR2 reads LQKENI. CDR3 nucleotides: TGTGCCAGCTCACCATCAGGGAACACTGAAGCTTTCTTT. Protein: CASSPSGNTEAFF. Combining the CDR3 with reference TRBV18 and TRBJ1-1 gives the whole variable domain NAGVMQNPRHLVRRRGQEARLRCSPMKGHSHVYWYRQLPEEGLKFMVYLQKENIIDESGMPKERFSAEFPKEGPSILRIQQVVRGDSAAYFCASSPSGNTEAFFGQGTRLTVV.

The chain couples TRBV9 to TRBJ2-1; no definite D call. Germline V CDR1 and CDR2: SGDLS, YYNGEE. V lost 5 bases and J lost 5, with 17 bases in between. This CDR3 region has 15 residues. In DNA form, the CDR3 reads TGTGCCAGCAGAGTCTTCCGAGGCCCACACAATGAGCAGTTCTTC. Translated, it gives CASRVFRGPHNEQFF. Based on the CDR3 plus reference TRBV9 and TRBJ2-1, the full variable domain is DSGVTQTPKHLITATGQRVTLRCSPRSGDLSVYWYQQSLDQGLQFLIQYYNGEERAKGNILERFSAQQFPDLHSELNLSSLELGDSALYFCASRVFRGPHNEQFFGPGTRLTVL.

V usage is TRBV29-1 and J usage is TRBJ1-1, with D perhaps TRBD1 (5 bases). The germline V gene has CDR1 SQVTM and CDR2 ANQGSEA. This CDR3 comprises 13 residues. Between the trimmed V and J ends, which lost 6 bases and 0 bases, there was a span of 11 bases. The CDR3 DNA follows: TGCAGCGTCATCCTGACAGTGAACACTGAAGCTTTCTTT. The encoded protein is CSVILTVNTEAFF.